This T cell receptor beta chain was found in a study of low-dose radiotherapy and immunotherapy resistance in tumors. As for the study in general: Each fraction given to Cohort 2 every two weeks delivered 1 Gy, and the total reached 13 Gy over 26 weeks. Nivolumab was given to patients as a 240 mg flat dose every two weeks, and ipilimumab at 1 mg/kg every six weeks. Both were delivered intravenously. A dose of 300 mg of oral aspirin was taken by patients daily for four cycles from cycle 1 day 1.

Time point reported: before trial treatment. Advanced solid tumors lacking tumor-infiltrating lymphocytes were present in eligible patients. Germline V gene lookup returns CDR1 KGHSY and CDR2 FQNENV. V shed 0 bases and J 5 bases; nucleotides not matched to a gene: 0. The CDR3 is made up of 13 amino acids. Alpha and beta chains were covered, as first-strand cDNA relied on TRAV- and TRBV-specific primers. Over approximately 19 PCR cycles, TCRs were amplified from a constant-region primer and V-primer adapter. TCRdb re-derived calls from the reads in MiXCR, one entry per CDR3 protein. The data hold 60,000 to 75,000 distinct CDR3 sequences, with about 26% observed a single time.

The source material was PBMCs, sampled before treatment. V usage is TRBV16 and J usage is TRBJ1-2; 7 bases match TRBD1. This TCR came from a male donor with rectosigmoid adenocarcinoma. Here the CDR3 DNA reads TGTGCCAGCAGCCAATCGGGACAGTATGGCTACACCTTC. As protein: CASSQSGQYGYTF.